Presented here are 3 T cell receptor beta chains from one specimen sequenced in a study of blood T cell repertoires in COVID-19. The method was immunoSEQ multiplex PCR; TCRdb's version includes in-frame clones alone and lacks a portion of them. Of about 120,000 clones listed, more than 75% are singletons. The sample taken for sequencing was peripheral blood. Source of these receptors: a human donor in a cohort sampled during active COVID-19.

Only one count was recorded for this clone. V gene TRBV3-1 (or the pseudogene TRBV3-2) combines with J gene TRBJ2-5; no definite D call. The V end was cut by 0 bases, the J end by 2 bases, with 4 bases between. CDR3 length: 13 amino acids. The V gene's germline CDR1 is LGHDT and CDR2 YNNKEL (reference sequence). The CDR3, as DNA: TGTGCCAGCAGCCAAGACAGGCAAGAGACCCAGTACTTC. Encoded protein: CASSQDRQETQYF.

The chain recombines TRBV3-1 (or the pseudogene TRBV3-2) with TRBJ2-3, with D uncertain. Germline V gene lookup returns CDR1 LGHDT and CDR2 YNNKEL (reference sequence). V lost 1 base and J lost 8, with 4 bases in between. This CDR3 contains 11 residues. This CDR3 reads CASSQGSTQYF. For the CDR3, the DNA is TGTGCCAGCAGCCAAGGGAGTACGCAGTATTTT.

This chain connects TRBV4-1 to TRBJ2-7; tentative D call: TRBD2 (5 bases). This CDR3 contains 15 residues. Germline CDR1 MGHRA, CDR2 YSYEKL. V lost 0 bases and J lost 6, with 15 bases in between. The CDR3 protein is CASSQDFSSWSEQYF. In DNA form, the CDR3 reads TGCGCCAGCAGCCAAGATTTTTCTAGCTGGAGCGAGCAGTACTTC.